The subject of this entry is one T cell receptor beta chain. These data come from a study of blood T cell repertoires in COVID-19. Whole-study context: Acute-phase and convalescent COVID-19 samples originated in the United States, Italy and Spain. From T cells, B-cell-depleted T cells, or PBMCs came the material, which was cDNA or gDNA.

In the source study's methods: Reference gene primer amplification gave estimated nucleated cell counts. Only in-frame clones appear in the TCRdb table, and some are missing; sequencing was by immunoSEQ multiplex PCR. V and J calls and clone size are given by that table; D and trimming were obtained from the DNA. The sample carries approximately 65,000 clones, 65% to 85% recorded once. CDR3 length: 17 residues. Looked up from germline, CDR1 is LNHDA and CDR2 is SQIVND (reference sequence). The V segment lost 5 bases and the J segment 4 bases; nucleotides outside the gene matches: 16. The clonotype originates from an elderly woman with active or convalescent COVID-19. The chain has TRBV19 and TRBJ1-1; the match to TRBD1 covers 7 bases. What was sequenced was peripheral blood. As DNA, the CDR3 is TGTGCCAGTAGTTCCTTTACTCAGACAGGGAGTGGCACTGAAGCTTTCTTT. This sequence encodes CASSSFTQTGSGTEAFF.